This T cell receptor (beta chain) is drawn from a study of PD-1 blockade in classical Hodgkin lymphoma. Study outcomes and limitations: Newly diagnosed patients had baseline TCR diversity that was reportedly lower than that of healthy donors. CD4+ TCR diversity, unlike CD8+, rose significantly by C4D1.

All patients experienced relapse after autologous stem cell transplantation, and brentuximab vedotin exposure was variable. Best response was recorded as complete response, partial response or progressive disease. TCRdb's table, derived via immunoSEQ multiplex PCR, lists solely in-frame clones and lacks some. This sample has approximately 100,000 clones; around nine tenths occur once, and the top ten carry 2.8%. A word on this clone: The antigen is not known.

The sample here was peripheral blood mononuclear cells (PBMCs), taken at baseline. The clonotype originates from a human donor with classical Hodgkin lymphoma.

CDR3 protein: CASSAGLAGRDTQYF. In nucleotides, the CDR3 is TGTGCCAGCAGTGCTGGACTAGCGGGAAGAGATACGCAGTATTTT. The chain uses TRBV6-1 and TRBJ2-3, with 12 bases fitting TRBD2. V gave up 4 bases and J gave up 5 bases; unmatched junction bases: 4. The CDR3 length is 15 residues. The germline gives CDR1 MNHNS, CDR2 SASEGT.